A selection of T cell receptor beta chains follows, all from one sample in a study of cytomegalovirus exposure and HLA in healthy donors. The table came from immunoSEQ multiplex PCR; TCRdb's copy has only in-frame clones and leaves some out. This repertoire shows 150,000 to 200,000 clones, 75% to 85% found once; its top ten account for approximately 5%. Sequences were obtained from PBMCs. The receptors shown here come from a woman under 30 in good health and CMV-seropositive. Both conserved end residues are part of each CDR3. The order of the fields is clone size, V gene, J gene, D gene, CDR3 DNA, CDR3 protein. The D gene is left open where the match is weak. Expanded clones get a size class; other rows say once, few or many, or leave the size out.

.,TRBV4-3,TRBJ2-7,.,TGCGCCAGCAGCCAAGGGCCTCGGGGAATCGAATTCCCTGACATTATCTACGAGCAGTACTTC,CASSQGPRGIEFPDIIYEQYF
.,TRBV5-1,TRBJ1-6,TRBD1,TGCGCCAGCAGTCCAGGAGGATTGGGACAGGAGCCCTATAATTCACCCCTCCACTTT,CASSPGGLGQEPYNSPLHF
once,TRBV30,TRBJ2-5,TRBD2,TGTGCCTGGAGTGGGGGGGGGACCCAGTACTTC,CAWSGGGTQYF
.,TRBV7-6,TRBJ2-5,TRBD1,TGTGCCAGCAGCGACCACAGGGGTAACGCTCAAGAGACCCAGTACTTC,CASSDHRGNAQETQYF
.,TRBV15,TRBJ1-2,TRBD1,TGTGCCACCAGCGGGGACAGGGATCAGAACTATGGCTACACCTTC,CATSGDRDQNYGYTF
.,TRBV29-1,TRBJ2-7,TRBD2,TGCAGCGTTGAAGATCGGGATAGCGGGGCCTACGAGCAGTACTTC,CSVEDRDSGAYEQYF
few,TRBV2,TRBJ1-1,TRBD1,TGTGCCAGCAATCCCCGATCAGACAGGGGGACTGAAGCTTTCTTT,CASNPRSDRGTEAFF
.,TRBV6-1,TRBJ2-3,.,TGTGCCAGCAGTGGGATAGCAGGGATCACTAGCACAGATACGCAGTATTTT,CASSGIAGITSTDTQYF
.,TRBV6-6,TRBJ2-5,.,TGTGCCAGTACTAGCTCGACAGAGACCCAGTACTTC,CASTSSTETQYF
.,TRBV7-6,TRBJ2-5,.,TGTGCCAGGGGGAGGGAGACCCAGTACTTC,CARGRETQYF
.,TRBV4-1,TRBJ1-1,.,TGCGCCAGCAGCTCAGGGCGTACGAACACTGAAGCTTTCTTT,CASSSGRTNTEAFF
.,TRBV5-5,TRBJ1-5,.,TGTGCCAGCAGCTTGGCAGGGACTAATCAGCCCCAGCATTTT,CASSLAGTNQPQHF
.,TRBV6-5,TRBJ1-2,.,TGTGCCAGCAGTCCCGGGTCCTATGGCTACACCTTC,CASSPGSYGYTF
.,TRBV7-2,TRBJ2-5,TRBD2,TGTGCCAGCAGCTTAGCGGGACTGAGCGGGGGCCAAGAGACCCAGTACTTC,CASSLAGLSGGQETQYF
.,TRBV6-1,TRBJ1-1,.,TGTGCCAGCAGTGCCATACCGAGCTACACTGAAGCTTTCTTT,CASSAIPSYTEAFF
.,TRBV7-9,TRBJ2-2,.,TGTGCCAGCAGCTCTGCTAATACCGGGGAGCTGTTTTTT,CASSSANTGELFF
.,TRBV7-2,TRBJ2-2,.,TGTGCCAGCAGCTACGCAGTCAGCAGGCCGAACACCGGGGAGCTGTTTTTT,CASSYAVSRPNTGELFF
.,TRBV6-5,TRBJ1-4,TRBD1,TGTGCCAGCAGCACGGACAGGTCCGGTGAAAAACTGTTTTTT,CASSTDRSGEKLFF
.,TRBV29-1,TRBJ2-1,.,TGCAGCGTTGAAGACGAGTCGGGATACAATGAGCAGTTCTTC,CSVEDESGYNEQFF
.,TRBV5-8,TRBJ2-2,.,TGTGCCAGCAGCTTCGGACAGAGCACCGGGGAGCTGTTTTTT,CASSFGQSTGELFF
.,TRBV7-6,TRBJ2-1,TRBD1,TGTGCCAGCAGCTTAGCCCCGGGACAGGGGGCCAATGAGCAGTTCTTC,CASSLAPGQGANEQFF
.,TRBV30,TRBJ2-3,.,TGTGCCTGGTACCGCGTGAATACGCAGTATTTT,CAWYRVNTQYF
.,TRBV2,TRBJ1-2,.,TGTGCCAGCAGAGCCTCAGACGACAGGCGTCTTGGCTACACCTTC,CASRASDDRRLGYTF
.,TRBV13,TRBJ2-1,TRBD2,TGTGCCAGCAGCCTCCCGCCGGGGGGGTCCGGCAATGAGCAGTTCTTC,CASSLPPGGSGNEQFF
.,TRBV7-6,TRBJ1-5,TRBD1,TGTGCCAGCACCCCCGGACCAGGGGGAGGCCAGCCCCAGCATTTT,CASTPGPGGGQPQHF
.,TRBV15,TRBJ1-2,TRBD1,TGTGCCACCAGCAGTCCCGACAGGGTGTATGGCTACACCTTC,CATSSPDRVYGYTF
.,TRBV4-1,TRBJ2-2,.,TGCGCCAGCAGCCAAGTCGGGTTAGGCGGTCCAAGGGGCCAGACCGGGGAGCTGTTTTTT,CASSQVGLGGPRGQTGELFF
.,TRBV4-1,TRBJ2-3,TRBD2,TGCGCCAGCAGCCAAGATGTTAGCGGGGGGGCGACAGATACGCAGTATTTT,CASSQDVSGGATDTQYF
.,TRBV4-1,TRBJ2-1,TRBD2,TGCGCCAGCAGCCCGACTAGCGGGGGGGGATTTAGCTCCTACAATGAGCAGTTCTTC,CASSPTSGGGFSSYNEQFF
.,TRBV19,TRBJ1-6,.,TGTGCCAGTAGCCTGGGGGGTGGCAATTCACCCCTCCACTTT,CASSLGGGNSPLHF
.,TRBV2,TRBJ2-2,.,TGTGCCAGCTGGACTGTTAACACCGGGGAGCTGTTTTTT,CASWTVNTGELFF
.,TRBV7-9,TRBJ1-3,.,TGTGCCAGCAGCTTCGACTCAGACTCTGGAAACACCATATATTTT,CASSFDSDSGNTIYF
.,TRBV9,TRBJ1-6,.,TGTGCCAGCAGCGTAGGGGGTACGGGGTCTAATTCACCCCTCCACTTT,CASSVGGTGSNSPLHF
.,TRBV27,TRBJ2-7,.,TGTGCCAGCAGTTTACAGGCGGGCGAGCAGTACTTC,CASSLQAGEQYF
.,TRBV4-2,TRBJ1-2,.,TGTGCCAGCAGCCAGCCACGGGGGACCTCGGGTGGCTACACCTTC,CASSQPRGTSGGYTF
once,TRBV7-2,TRBJ2-1,TRBD2,TGTGCCAGCAGTCTACTAGCGGGGGTAATGAATGAGCAGTTCTTC,CASSLLAGVMNEQFF
once,TRBV5-1,TRBJ1-2,TRBD1,TGCGCCAGCAGCCCCACAGGGGTAGGAATCTATGGCTACACCTTC,CASSPTGVGIYGYTF
.,TRBV5-6,TRBJ2-5,TRBD1,TGTGCCAGCAGCGGGACAGGGGGAGAGACCCAGTACTTC,CASSGTGGETQYF